Here is one T cell receptor (beta chain) with its context. The sample is drawn from a study of radiotherapy plus CTLA-4 blockade in lung cancer. CDR3 length: 15 residues. Germline CDR1 is MNHNS and CDR2 is SASEGT. V gave up 4 bases and J gave up 3 bases; unmatched junction bases: 2. Profiled with immunoSEQ multiplex PCR; TCRdb holds only in-frame clones, not every one. Of some 66,000 clones in the sample, around four fifths were seen once. The clonotype comes from a human donor with non-small cell lung cancer who had a partial response to radiotherapy plus ipilimumab. Material: peripheral blood, obtained from a patient treated with radiotherapy plus ipilimumab. The chain couples TRBV6-1 to TRBJ1-5, with 11 bases that match TRBD1. CDR3 amino acids: CASSGGQGDNQPQHF. CDR3 DNA sequence: TGTGCCAGCAGTGGGGGACAGGGGGACAATCAGCCCCAGCATTTT.